A selection of T cell receptor beta chains follows, all from one sample in a study of T cell responses to AZD1222 COVID-19 vaccine. TCRdb keeps only in-frame clones here, not all; method: immunoSEQ multiplex PCR. The repertoire consists of 100,000 to 150,000 clones, with about 89% occurring once and the leading ten covering roughly a quarter. The sequenced sample was peripheral blood, obtained on day 0 of AZD1222 vaccination. These receptors all come from an adult in good health. The CDR3 runs from the conserved cysteine through the conserved F or W.

v_gene,j_gene,CDR3aa
TRBV4-3,TRBJ2-5,CASSHNLGGSETQYF
TRBV5-1,TRBJ2-1,CASSFSGDYNEQFF
TRBV7-3,TRBJ2-2,CASSHRDRGHGELFF
TRBV5-5,TRBJ2-7,CASSYGSSLSYEQYF
TRBV18,TRBJ2-1,CASSRDRDASYNEQFF
TRBV5-8,TRBJ2-5,CASSLGLPGQGAETQYF
TRBV9,TRBJ1-3,CASSVASGQDTGNTIYF
TRBV6-2/TRBV6-3,TRBJ1-2,CASSYLSGYTF
TRBV23-1,TRBJ2-7,CASSTGTGDYEQYF
TRBV4-3,TRBJ2-3,CASSPTGGRTDTQYF
TRBV20-1,TRBJ2-7,CSARDTGHLYF
TRBV12-5,TRBJ2-6,CASGSCISGANVLTF
TRBV10-1,TRBJ1-5,CASSEGGDQPQHF
TRBV19,TRBJ1-5,CASTRPTGGFNQPQHF
TRBV6-5,TRBJ2-1,CASRWGASYNEQFF
TRBV15,TRBJ2-1,CATSRDPGPDEQFF
TRBV30,TRBJ2-1,CAWSVDSYNEQFF
TRBV11-2,TRBJ2-5,CASSRVSETQYF
TRBV7-3,TRBJ2-5,CASSLTSGLGETQYF
TRBV15,TRBJ1-1,CATSPSPRLPAAEAFF
TRBV6-5,TRBJ2-1,CASSSGLAPYNEQFF
TRBV6-5,TRBJ1-5,CASSDWDQHF
TRBV4-1,TRBJ1-4,CASSQGQPTNEKLFF
TRBV24-1,TRBJ1-5,CATRTPHGQPQHF
TRBV7-2,TRBJ1-6,CASSLFGRSYNSPLHF
TRBV5-5,TRBJ2-3,CASSRGLAGVEDTQYF
TRBV9,TRBJ1-3,CASSVGGTGNTIYF
TRBV7-9,TRBJ1-4,CASSSGRANEKLFF
TRBV3-1/TRBV3-2,TRBJ1-2,CASSQAQPTYGYTF
TRBV5-1,TRBJ2-7,CASSTGLAGALEQYF
TRBV19,TRBJ1-2,CASSILGQGAGGYTF
TRBV19,TRBJ1-5,CASHQGAGGYQPQHF
TRBV5-1,TRBJ2-3,CASRSGTGTDTQYF
TRBV7-2,TRBJ2-7,CASSQRQGPYEQYF
TRBV9,TRBJ2-1,CASSLTGTSGSQNEQFF
TRBV7-2,TRBJ1-1,CASSPRVYTEAFF
TRBV24-1,TRBJ2-1,CAISSGFGYNEQFF
TRBV4-2,TRBJ2-4,CASSSVLGLAGAGSKNIQYF
TRBV18,TRBJ2-5,CASSPPLVGETQYF
TRBV7-2,TRBJ1-2,CASNQKAGYGYTF